The 2 T cell receptor beta chains below all came from one sample that was sequenced in a study of beta chain features in type 1 diabetes. What these receptors recognize is not known. All of the isolated RNA was reverse transcribed, so expressed TCRB transcripts were sequenced. TCRdb's copy holds only in-frame clones and misses some; the assay was immunoSEQ multiplex PCR. The profile shows roughly 330,000 clones, roughly 12% of them singletons. The study's findings and limits: Shortening that was moderate but significant affected the TCRB CDR3s of Type 1 diabetes patients in all four CD4+ subsets.

Input material: naive CD4+ T cells from blood. Receptors were obtained from a young woman with type 1 diabetes.

This clone was counted only a few times. This CDR3 reads CSAQGNSNQPQHF. DNA for the CDR3: TGCAGCGCCCAGGGGAATAGCAATCAGCCCCAGCATTTT. This chain links TRBV29-1 with TRBJ1-5, with a possible D match to TRBD1 (6 bases). CDR3 length: 13 residues. Germline V lookup: CDR1 SQVTM, CDR2 ANQGSEA. Trimming shortened V by 7 bases and J by 0 bases, and 10 bases separated the two germline ends. The full variable domain, in which reference TRBV29-1 and TRBJ1-5 provide the parts outside the CDR3, is SAVISQKPSRDICQRGTSLTIQCQVDSQVTMMFWYRQQPGQSLTLIATANQGSEATYESGFVIDKFPISRPNLTFSTLTVSNMSPEDSSIYLCSAQGNSNQPQHFGDGTRLSIL.

This clone was counted between two and nine times. This rearrangement joins TRBV11-2 to TRBJ2-7, with D hard to call. Per the germline V gene, CDR1 is SGHAT and CDR2 is FQNNGV. The CDR3 consists of 11 residues. Trimming removed 5 bases at V and 1 base at J, with 3 bases between. CDR3 in amino acids: CASSASYEQYF. The CDR3 bases are TGTGCCAGCAGCGCGTCCTACGAGCAGTACTTC.